The 8 T cell receptor beta chains reported below all come from one sample, sequenced in a study of CD8 T cells in Susac syndrome. Delineation of memory subsets for TEMRA sorting relied upon CD27 and CD45RA staining. It was with random hexamers that roughly 0.5 to 1 ug RNA was reverse transcribed. From the immunoSEQ multiplex PCR reads, TCRdb called clonotypes with MiXCR, one entry per CDR3 protein. This sample has around 1,700 distinct CDR3 sequences, with over 60% found just once. Sequencing was carried out using CD8+ TEMRA cells from PBMCs. Subset denoted: FACS-sorted terminally differentiated effector memory CD8+ T cells re-expressing CD45RA (CD8+ TEMRA). These TCRs come from a human donor with Susac syndrome.

The V and J genes are TRBV13 and TRBJ2-1; TRBD1 aligns across 9 bases. Germline CDR1 is PRHDT and CDR2 is FYEKMQ (reference sequence). J was trimmed by 3 bases and V by 5 bases; bases with no gene match: 5. The CDR3 is 15 amino acids. In nucleotides, the CDR3 is TGTGCCAGCAGCGTCGGGACAGGGATCTACAATGAGCAGTTCTTC. Its protein product is CASSVGTGIYNEQFF.

This clonotype was seen only a few times. V is TRBV6-5 and J is TRBJ2-5; 8 bases fit TRBD2. The CDR3 has 15 amino acids. Trimming cost V 5 bases and J 2 bases; bases outside gene matches: 7. Looked up from germline, CDR1 is MNHEY and CDR2 is SVGAGI. CDR3 bases: TGTGCCAGCAGTCACGGGGGGGGTAGGCAAGAGACCCAGTACTTC. Translating gives CASSHGGGRQETQYF.

This clonotype was counted a few times. The chain uses TRBV27 and TRBJ2-1; TRBD2 aligns across 16 bases. Germline V gives CDR1 MNHEY, CDR2 SMNVEV (reference sequence). V was pared by 7 bases and J by 8 bases, with 5 bases of the junction left unmatched. The CDR3 has 15 amino acids. The chain's CDR3 is CASTGGLAGGHEQFF. The CDR3 nucleotides read TGTGCCAGCACCGGGGGACTAGCGGGGGGGCATGAGCAGTTCTTC.

J is TRBJ1-2 and V is TRBV10-3; D is ambiguous. This CDR3 spans 15 amino acids. V lost 0 bases and J lost 3, with 11 bases in between. Germline assignment: CDR1 ENHRY and CDR2 SYGVKD. The CDR3 DNA sequence: TGTGCCATCAGTGAGTCACTCGGCAGCTACTATGGCTACACCTTC. This gives the protein CAISESLGSYYGYTF.

By its share, this clonotype is large. The chain uses TRBV4-3 and TRBJ2-3, with 8 bases lining up with TRBD2. Germline CDR1 is LGHNA and CDR2 is YSLEER. CDR3 length: 16 amino acids. V lost 0 bases to trimming and J lost 5 bases; unmatched junction nucleotides: 7. The CDR3 here is CASSQDGRGEGDTQYF. The CDR3 nucleotides read TGCGCCAGCAGCCAAGATGGGCGGGGGGAAGGAGATACGCAGTATTTT.

The CDR3, as DNA: TGCGCCAGCAGCCAAGATATCGGGGAGGGGGACACTGAAGCTTTCTTT. Amino acids: CASSQDIGEGDTEAFF. The chain couples TRBV4-3 to TRBJ1-1; possible D gene TRBD1, 6 bases. Trimming left V 0 bases short and J 3 bases short, with 14 bases between. Germline V lookup: CDR1 LGHNA, CDR2 YSLEER. The CDR3 consists of 16 residues.

This clonotype was seen only a few times. The chain couples TRBV9 to TRBJ2-2; D perhaps matches TRBD1 (5 bases). The CDR3 runs to 16 residues. Trimming removed 4 bases at V and 8 bases at J, with 21 bases between. CDR1 and CDR2 from the germline V gene are SGDLS and YYNGEE. Here the CDR3 DNA reads TGTGCCAGCAGCCCTCTAGGTGGGGCAGGTAGGGGGGAGCTGTTTTTT. Translated, it gives CASSPLGGAGRGELFF.

By proportion, this clonotype is large. This chain uses TRBV27 with TRBJ2-2, with D possibly TRBD1 on 6 matching bases. Germline lookup yields CDR1 MNHEY and CDR2 SMNVEV (reference sequence). Trimming removed 2 bases at V and 13 bases at J, with 20 bases between. The CDR3 is made up of 15 amino acids. CDR3 loop: CASSLSRGQLPGLFF. Here the CDR3 DNA reads TGTGCCAGCAGTTTAAGCCGCGGACAGCTCCCGGGGCTGTTTTTT.